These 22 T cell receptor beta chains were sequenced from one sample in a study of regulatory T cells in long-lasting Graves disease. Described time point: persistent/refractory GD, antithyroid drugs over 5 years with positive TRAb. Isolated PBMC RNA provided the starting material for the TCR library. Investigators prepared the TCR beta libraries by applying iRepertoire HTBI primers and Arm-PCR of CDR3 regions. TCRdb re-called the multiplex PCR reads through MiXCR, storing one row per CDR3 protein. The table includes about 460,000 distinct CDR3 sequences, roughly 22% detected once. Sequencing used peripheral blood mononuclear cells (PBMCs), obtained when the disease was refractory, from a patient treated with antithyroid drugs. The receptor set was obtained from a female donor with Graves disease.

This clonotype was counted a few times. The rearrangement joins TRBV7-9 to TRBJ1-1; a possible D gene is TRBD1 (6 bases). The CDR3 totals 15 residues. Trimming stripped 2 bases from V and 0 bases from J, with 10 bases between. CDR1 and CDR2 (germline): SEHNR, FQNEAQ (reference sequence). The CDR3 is CASSLTGTVNTEAFF. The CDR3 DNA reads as TGTGCCAGCAGCTTAACAGGGACCGTGAACACTGAAGCTTTCTTT.

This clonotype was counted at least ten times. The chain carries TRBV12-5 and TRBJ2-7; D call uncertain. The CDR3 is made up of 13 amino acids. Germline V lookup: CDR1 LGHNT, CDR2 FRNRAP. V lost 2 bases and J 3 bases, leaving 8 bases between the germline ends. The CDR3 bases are TGTGCTAGTGGTTTGACCCCCATCTACGAGCAGTACTTC. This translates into CASGLTPIYEQYF.

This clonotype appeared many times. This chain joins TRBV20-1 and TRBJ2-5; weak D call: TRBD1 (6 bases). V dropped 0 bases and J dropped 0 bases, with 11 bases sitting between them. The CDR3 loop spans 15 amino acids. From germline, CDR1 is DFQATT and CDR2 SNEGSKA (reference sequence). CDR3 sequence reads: CSARDPRGYQETQYF. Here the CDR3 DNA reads TGCAGTGCTAGAGATCCGAGGGGGTACCAAGAGACCCAGTACTTC.

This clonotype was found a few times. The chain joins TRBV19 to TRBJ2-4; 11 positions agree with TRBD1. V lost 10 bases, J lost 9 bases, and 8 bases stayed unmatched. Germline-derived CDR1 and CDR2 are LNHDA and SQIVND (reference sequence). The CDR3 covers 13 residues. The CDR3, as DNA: TGTGCCACCATGCCGGGACAGGGGGTCATTCAGTACTTC. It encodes CATMPGQGVIQYF.

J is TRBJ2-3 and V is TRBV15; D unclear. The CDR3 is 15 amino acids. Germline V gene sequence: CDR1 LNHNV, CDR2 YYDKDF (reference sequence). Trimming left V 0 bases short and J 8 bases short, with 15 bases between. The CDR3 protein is CATSRDRNYRFTQYF. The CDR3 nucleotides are TGTGCCACCAGCAGAGATCGTAACTACCGATTTACGCAGTATTTT.

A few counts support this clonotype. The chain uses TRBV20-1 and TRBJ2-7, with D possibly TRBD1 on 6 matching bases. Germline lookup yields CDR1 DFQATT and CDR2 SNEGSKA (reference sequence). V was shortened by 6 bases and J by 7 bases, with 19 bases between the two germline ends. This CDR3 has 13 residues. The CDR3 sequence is CSAIPRTAPEQYF. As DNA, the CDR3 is TGCAGTGCAATCCCACGGACAGCGCCTGAGCAGTACTTC.

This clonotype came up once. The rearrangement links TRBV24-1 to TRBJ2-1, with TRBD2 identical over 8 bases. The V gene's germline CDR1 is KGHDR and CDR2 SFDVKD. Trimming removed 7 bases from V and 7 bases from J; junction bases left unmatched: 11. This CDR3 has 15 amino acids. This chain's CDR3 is CATSRMVAGSNEQFF. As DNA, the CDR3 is TGTGCCACCAGCCGGATGGTAGCGGGATCGAATGAGCAGTTCTTC.

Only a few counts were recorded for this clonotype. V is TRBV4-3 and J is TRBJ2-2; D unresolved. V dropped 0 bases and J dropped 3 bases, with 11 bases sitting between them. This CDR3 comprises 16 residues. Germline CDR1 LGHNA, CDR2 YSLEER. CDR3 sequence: CASSQDYALYTGELFF. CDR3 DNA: TGCGCCAGCAGCCAAGATTACGCCTTATACACCGGGGAGCTGTTTTTT.

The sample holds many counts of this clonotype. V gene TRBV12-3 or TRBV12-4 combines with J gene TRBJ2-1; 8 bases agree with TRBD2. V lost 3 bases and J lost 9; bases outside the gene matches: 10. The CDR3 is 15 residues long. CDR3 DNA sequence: TGTGCCAGCAGTTTCGTGGCGGGGGGCGTTGGTGAGCAGTTCTTC. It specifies CASSFVAGGVGEQFF.

Here the CDR3 reads CSAPSGTGEPYEQYF. CDR3 nucleotides: TGCAGTGCTCCCTCCGGGACAGGGGAACCCTACGAGCAGTACTTC. The chain carries TRBV20-1 and TRBJ2-7, with 10 bases lining up with TRBD1. V shed 5 bases and J 2 bases; nucleotides not matched to a gene: 9. This CDR3 is built from 15 residues. CDR1 and CDR2 (germline): DFQATT, SNEGSKA (reference sequence).

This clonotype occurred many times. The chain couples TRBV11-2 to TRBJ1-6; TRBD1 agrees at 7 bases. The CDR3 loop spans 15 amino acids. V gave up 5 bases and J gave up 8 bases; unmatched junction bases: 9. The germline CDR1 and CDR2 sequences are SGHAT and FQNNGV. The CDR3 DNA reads TGTGCCAGCAGCAGGACAGGAGCGAGGGATTCACCCCTCCACTTT. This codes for CASSRTGARDSPLHF.

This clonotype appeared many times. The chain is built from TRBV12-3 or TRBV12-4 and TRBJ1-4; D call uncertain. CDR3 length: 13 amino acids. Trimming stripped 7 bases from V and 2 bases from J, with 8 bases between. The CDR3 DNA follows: TGTGCCAGCAAACAGTGGACTAATGAAAAACTGTTTTTT. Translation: CASKQWTNEKLFF.

CDR3 region: CASSRSGGSGNTIYF. The DNA for the CDR3 is TGTGCCAGCAGCCGCTCGGGGGGATCTGGAAACACCATATATTTT. The chain has TRBV5-5 and TRBJ1-3, with D maybe TRBD1 (5 bases). The V end was cut by 4 bases, the J end by 1 base, with 12 bases between. CDR1 is SGHKS and CDR2 is YYEKEE in the germline V gene (reference sequence). The CDR3 has 15 residues.

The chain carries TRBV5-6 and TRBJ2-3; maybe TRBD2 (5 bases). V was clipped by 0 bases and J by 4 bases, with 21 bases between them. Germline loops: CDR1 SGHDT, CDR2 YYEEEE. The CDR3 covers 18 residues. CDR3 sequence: CASSLGRFPASRADTQYF. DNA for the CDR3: TGTGCCAGCAGCTTGGGCAGGTTTCCGGCCTCGCGGGCAGATACGCAGTATTTT.

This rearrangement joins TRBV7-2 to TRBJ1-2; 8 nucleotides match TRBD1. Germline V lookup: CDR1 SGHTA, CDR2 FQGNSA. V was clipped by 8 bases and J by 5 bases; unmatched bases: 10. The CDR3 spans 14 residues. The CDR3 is CASARQGTWYGYTF. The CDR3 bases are TGTGCCAGCGCTAGACAGGGGACATGGTATGGCTACACCTTC.

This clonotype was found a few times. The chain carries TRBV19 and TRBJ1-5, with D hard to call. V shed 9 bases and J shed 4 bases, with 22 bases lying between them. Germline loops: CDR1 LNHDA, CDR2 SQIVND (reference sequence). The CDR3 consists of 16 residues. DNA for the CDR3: TGTGCCAGCAGGAGGATGTTGGGGAATGGGAATCAGCCCCAGCATTTT. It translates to CASRRMLGNGNQPQHF.

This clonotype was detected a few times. CDR3 protein: CASSPGDVETQYF. The CDR3 coding sequence is TGTGCCAGCAGCCCTGGGGATGTGGAGACCCAGTACTTC. The genes are TRBV6-1 and TRBJ2-5; no definite D call. Germline V gene sequence: CDR1 MNHNS, CDR2 SASEGT. The CDR3 has 13 residues. Trimming removed 6 bases at V and 5 bases at J, with 13 bases between.

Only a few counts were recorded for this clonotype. The CDR3 loop reads CASSSEKGTGELFF. CDR3 DNA: TGTGCCAGCAGTTCGGAAAAAGGCACCGGGGAGCTGTTTTTT. V and J are TRBV27 and TRBJ2-2; D uncertain. Germline CDR1 is MNHEY and CDR2 is SMNVEV (reference sequence). CDR3 length: 14 residues. Between the trimmed V and J ends, which lost 4 bases and 4 bases, there was a span of 10 bases.

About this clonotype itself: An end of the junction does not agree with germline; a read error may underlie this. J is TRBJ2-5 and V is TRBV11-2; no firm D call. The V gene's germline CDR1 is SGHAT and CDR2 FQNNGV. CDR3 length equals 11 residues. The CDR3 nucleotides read TGTGCCGGCAGCTCAGAAGAGACCCAGTACTTC. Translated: CAGSSEETQYF.

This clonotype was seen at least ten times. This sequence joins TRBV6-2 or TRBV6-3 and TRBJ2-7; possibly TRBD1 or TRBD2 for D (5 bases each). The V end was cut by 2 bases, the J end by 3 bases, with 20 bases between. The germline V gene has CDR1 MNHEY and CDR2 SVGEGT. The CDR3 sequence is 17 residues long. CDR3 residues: CASSYDPGTNINYEQYF. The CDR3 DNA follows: TGTGCCAGCAGTTACGATCCAGGGACCAATATAAACTACGAGCAGTACTTC.

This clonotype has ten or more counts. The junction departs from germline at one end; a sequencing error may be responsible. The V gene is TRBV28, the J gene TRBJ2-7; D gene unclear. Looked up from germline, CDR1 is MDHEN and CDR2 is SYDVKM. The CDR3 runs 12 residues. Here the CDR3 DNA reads TGTGCCAGCAGCTTATGGGGTGACGAGCAGTACTTC. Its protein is CASSLWGDEQYF.

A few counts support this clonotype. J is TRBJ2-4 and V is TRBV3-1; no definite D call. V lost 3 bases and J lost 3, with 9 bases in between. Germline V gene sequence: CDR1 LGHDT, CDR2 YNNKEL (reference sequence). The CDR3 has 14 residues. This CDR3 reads CASSHIHSKNIQYF. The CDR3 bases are TGTGCCAGCAGCCATATACACAGCAAAAACATTCAGTACTTC.